These 6 T cell receptor beta chains originate from one sample sequenced in a study of spatial heterogeneity in lung cancer. Time point described: sample taken at primary tumor resection. One entry per CDR3 protein, called by TCRdb with MiXCR from the 5' RACE reads. The top ten clones hold roughly 22% of a sample with roughly 10,000 distinct CDR3 sequences, roughly 7.4% of them seen once. General study findings and limits: How many expanded intratumoral alpha and beta TCRs were present tracked the tumor mutation count, which was a count of nonsynonymous mutations.

Their target antigens are unknown. The material was lung tumor tissue, obtained at surgery. Receptors were obtained from a female donor with early-stage non-small cell lung cancer.

This clonotype was seen many times. As an off-target read in a library built for alpha chains, this beta chain has a frequency of little significance. CDR3 sequence: CASSLEGSGNTIYF. The CDR3 coding sequence is TGTGCCAGCAGTTTAGAGGGCTCTGGAAACACCATATATTTT. The rearrangement links TRBV12-3 or TRBV12-4 to TRBJ1-3; D gene ambiguous. Deletions cut 1 base from V and 0 bases from J, with 4 bases between. The CDR3 is 14 residues long.

A word on this clonotype: The library was prepared for alpha chains; this beta chain is a stray read, so its frequency means little. The J gene is TRBJ2-7, the V gene TRBV5-4, with TRBD2 as a possible D gene (6 bases). Germline lookup yields CDR1 SGHNT and CDR2 YYREEE (reference sequence). The CDR3 is made up of 15 amino acids. V was trimmed by 4 bases and J by 0 bases, leaving 14 bases between them. The CDR3, as DNA: TGTGCCAGCAGCGCGGGAACGTCGAGCTCCTACGAGCAGTACTTC. Its translation: CASSAGTSSSYEQYF.

This clonotype is labeled as medium-sized. This beta chain is off target for a library built for alpha chains, so its abundance means little. V is TRBV29-1 and J is TRBJ1-2; a possible D gene is TRBD1 (6 bases). Germline assignment: CDR1 SQVTM and CDR2 ANQGSEA. This CDR3 is built from 11 residues. V lost 7 bases and J 8 bases, leaving 14 bases between the germline ends. CDR3 amino acids: CSAEQGSGYTF. The CDR3, as DNA: TGCAGCGCCGAACAGGGAAGCGGCTACACCTTC.

By sample share, this clonotype is medium-sized (0.01 to 0.1%). Little can be read into the size of this beta chain, an off-target read in a library designed for alpha chains. This sequence joins TRBV3-1 and TRBJ1-5; D might be TRBD1 (5 bases). V was clipped by 4 bases and J by 6 bases, with 16 bases between them. There are 15 residues in the CDR3. Germline assignment: CDR1 LGHDT and CDR2 YNNKEL (reference sequence). The CDR3 here is CASSLTTGGSQPQHF. CDR3 sequence (DNA): TGTGCCAGCAGCCTAACAACCGGGGGGAGTCAGCCCCAGCATTTT.

With regard to this clonotype: This beta chain is an off-target read within a library intended for alpha chains, so its frequency means little. The chain joins TRBV7-9 to TRBJ1-6; D gene ambiguous. Germline CDR1 is SEHNR and CDR2 is FQNEAQ (reference sequence). Trimming removed 1 base at V and 8 bases at J, with 6 bases between. CDR3 length: 13 residues. The CDR3: CASSLGEDSPLHF. The CDR3 coding sequence is TGTGCCAGCAGCTTAGGGGAAGATTCACCCCTCCACTTT.

As for this clonotype: The library was designed around alpha chains, so this beta chain is a stray read whose abundance carries little weight. The chain joins TRBV9 to TRBJ2-3; no firm D call. This CDR3 comprises 14 residues. V lost 0 bases and J lost 5, with 10 bases in between. Germline assignment: CDR1 SGDLS and CDR2 YYNGEE. Here the CDR3 DNA reads TGTGCCAGCAGCGTAGGGCAGAGGATAGATACGCAGTATTTT. Translating gives CASSVGQRIDTQYF. Filled out from reference TRBV9 and TRBJ2-3, the complete variable domain reads DSGVTQTPKHLITATGQRVTLRCSPRSGDLSVYWYQQSLDQGLQFLIQYYNGEERAKGNILERFSAQQFPDLHSELNLSSLELGDSALYFCASSVGQRIDTQYFGPGTRLTVL.